This entry lists 15 T cell receptor beta chains sequenced from one sample in a study of shared clonotypes between healthy human individuals. Repertoires were generated with immunoSEQ multiplex PCR, while TCRdb's copy carries only in-frame clones and drops some. The data hold 2,500,000 or so clones, with more than 90% observed a single time. Source material: naive CD4+ T cells sorted from blood. Regarding subset: CD45RA+ positively selected. These receptors originate from a man between 18 and 35 years old in good health.

This clone was seen once. Other DNA sequences within the sample encode an identical CDR3. The chain has TRBV5-1 and TRBJ2-1; D remains unclear. CDR1 and CDR2 (germline): SGHRS, YFSETQ. The CDR3 is 12 residues long. V lost 4 bases, J lost 1 base, and 3 bases lay in between. CDR3 DNA: TGCGCCAGCAGCGGGTCCTACAATGAGCAGTTCTTC. Translated: CASSGSYNEQFF. Filled out from reference TRBV5-1 and TRBJ2-1, the complete variable domain reads KAGVTQTPRYLIKTRGQQVTLSCSPISGHRSVSWYQQTPGQGLQFLFEYFSETQRNKGNFPGRFSGRQFSNSRSEMNVSTLELGDSALYLCASSGSYNEQFFGPGTRLTVL.

V gene TRBV15 combines with J gene TRBJ2-5; 10 positions match TRBD1. With V trimmed by 3 bases and J by 4 bases, 8 bases remained unmatched. This CDR3 region has 16 residues. In germline, CDR1 is LNHNV, CDR2 YYDKDF (reference sequence). The CDR3 here is CATSSIGQGGGETQYF. The CDR3 DNA reads TGTGCCACCAGCAGTATCGGACAGGGGGGTGGAGAGACCCAGTACTTC. The entire variable domain, with the rest obtained from reference TRBV15 and TRBJ2-5, is as follows: DAMVIQNPRYQVTQFGKPVTLSCSQTLNHNVMYWYQQKSSQAPKLLFHYYDKDFNNEADTPDNFQSRRPNTSFCFLDIRSPGLGDTAMYLCATSSIGQGGGETQYFGPGTRLLVL.

This chain connects TRBV19 to TRBJ2-5; TRBD1 aligns across 8 bases. V lost 5 bases to trimming and J lost 5 bases; unmatched junction nucleotides: 10. The CDR3 covers 15 residues. Germline CDR1 LNHDA, CDR2 SQIVND (reference sequence). The CDR3 reads CASSQNQGARETQYF. The CDR3 DNA reads as TGTGCCAGTAGTCAGAATCAGGGGGCTCGGGAGACCCAGTACTTC.

V and J are TRBV18 and TRBJ1-6; 7 bases fit TRBD1. Losses at the gene ends were 4 bases for V and 9 bases for J; bases not matched to a gene: 6. The germline CDR1 and CDR2 sequences are KGHSH and LQKENI. This CDR3 region has 14 residues. As DNA, the CDR3 is TGTGCCAGCTCACAGGCAGGGGGAGTTTCACCCCTCCACTTT. This gives the protein CASSQAGGVSPLHF.

The genes are TRBV25-1 and TRBJ1-2; 7 nucleotides agree with TRBD1. Unmatched junction bases numbered 7, after V lost 2 bases and J lost 4 bases. The germline V gene encodes CDR1 MGHDK and CDR2 SYGVNS. The CDR3 spans 15 residues. CDR3 sequence: CASSEKTGSSYGYTF. The CDR3 bases are TGTGCCAGCAGTGAAAAGACAGGGTCGAGCTATGGCTACACCTTC.

V and J are TRBV7-9 and TRBJ1-2; TRBD1 might be the D (5 bases). The CDR3 totals 14 residues. V shed 3 bases and J shed 8 bases, with 16 bases lying between them. From germline, CDR1 is SEHNR and CDR2 FQNEAQ (reference sequence). CDR3 residues: CASSLTPGSQGYTF. CDR3 coding DNA: TGTGCCAGCAGCTTGACACCAGGGAGTCAGGGCTACACCTTC.

The rearrangement links TRBV30 to TRBJ2-7; tentative D call: TRBD1 (5 bases). The V end was cut by 3 bases, the J end by 3 bases, with 12 bases between. CDR1 is GTSNPN and CDR2 is SVGIG in the germline V gene (reference sequence). The CDR3 has 13 amino acids. The CDR3 protein is CAWRPGLSYEQYF. In nucleotides, the CDR3 is TGTGCCTGGAGGCCAGGGCTCAGCTACGAGCAGTACTTC.

This clone was counted a few times. Different DNA sequences within this sample yield the same CDR3. The rearrangement links TRBV10-3 to TRBJ1-2; D remains ambiguous. CDR1 is ENHRY and CDR2 is SYGVKD in the germline V gene. Trimming shortened V by 3 bases and J by 2 bases, and 7 bases separated the two germline ends. The CDR3 covers 13 residues. CDR3 in amino acids: CAISEGGNYGYTF. The CDR3 region has the DNA TGTGCCATCAGTGAAGGAGGGAACTATGGCTACACCTTC.

This chain connects TRBV11-2 to TRBJ1-2; possibly TRBD1 for D (6 bases). The CDR3 covers 14 residues. Germline V CDR1 and CDR2: SGHAT, FQNNGV. Trimming took 5 bases from V and 4 from J, leaving 14 bases between them. CDR3: CASSPVRGVYGYTF. DNA of the CDR3: TGTGCCAGCAGCCCCGTGAGGGGGGTCTATGGCTACACCTTC.

The chain has TRBV5-1 and TRBJ2-2, with 7 bases aligning to TRBD2. Germline V gives CDR1 SGHRS, CDR2 YFSETQ. Trimming took 3 bases from V and 9 from J; bases not matched to a gene: 8. The CDR3 spans 14 residues. This CDR3 reads CASSSGLQHRELFF. DNA for the CDR3: TGCGCCAGCAGCTCGGGACTACAGCACCGGGAGCTGTTTTTT.

This chain uses TRBV7-3 with TRBJ2-2; possible D gene TRBD2, 6 bases. This CDR3 is 15 amino acids long. V was clipped by 1 base and J by 1 base, with 7 bases between them. The germline gives CDR1 SGHTA, CDR2 FQGTGA. The CDR3 DNA is TGTGCCAGCAGCTTAATTAGCGGGAACACCGGGGAGCTGTTTTTT. As protein: CASSLISGNTGELFF.

The chain uses TRBV18 and TRBJ1-4; weak D call: TRBD1 (5 bases). Trimming shortened V by 1 base and J by 7 bases, and 10 bases separated the two germline ends. Germline V CDR1 and CDR2: KGHSH, LQKENI. The CDR3 length is 14 residues. CDR3 nucleotide sequence: TGTGCCAGCTCACCACAGGGGCGCGTTGAAAAACTGTTTTTT. It yields the protein CASSPQGRVEKLFF.

The V call is TRBV30, the J call TRBJ1-2, with D unclear. The CDR3 sequence is 11 residues long. CDR1 is GTSNPN, CDR2 SVGIG, per germline (reference sequence). V was cut by 2 bases and J by 8 bases, with 9 bases left in between. The CDR3, as DNA: TGTGCCTGGAGTCATGGAGAAGGCTACACCTTC. Translated, it gives CAWSHGEGYTF.

As for this clone: This sample also contains other DNA sequences that code for the same CDR3. This chain links TRBV20-1 with TRBJ2-5, with a possible D match to TRBD2 (5 bases). Germline values: CDR1 DFQATT, CDR2 SNEGSKA (reference sequence). The V end was cut by 6 bases, the J end by 5 bases, with 7 bases between. The CDR3 is made up of 10 amino acids. The CDR3 DNA reads TGCAGTGCGAGGGCCGAGACCCAGTACTTC. Protein product: CSARAETQYF.

This clone was counted a few times. The chain links TRBV5-4 to TRBJ1-6; TRBD1 is a possible D gene (5 bases). Germline V gene sequence: CDR1 SGHNT, CDR2 YYREEE (reference sequence). The CDR3 totals 14 residues. V was clipped by 1 base and J by 8 bases, with 10 bases between them. The CDR3 protein is CASSLRGSDSPLHF. The CDR3 DNA sequence: TGTGCCAGCAGCTTGCGGGGGAGTGATTCACCCCTCCACTTT.